These 18 T cell receptor beta chains were all obtained from the same sample, sequenced in a study of blood T cell repertoires in COVID-19. The data were produced by immunoSEQ multiplex PCR, yet TCRdb's version contains in-frame clones alone and is incomplete. The sample lists about 150,000 clones; approximately 80% were seen once. The sample taken for sequencing was peripheral blood. The receptor set was obtained from a human donor in a cohort sampled during active COVID-19.

The chain recombines TRBV5-3 with TRBJ1-6, with D possibly being TRBD1 (6 bases). TRBV5-3 is designated an ORF whose function remains uncertain. This CDR3 region has 16 residues. Trimming removed 3 bases at V and 5 bases at J, with 15 bases between. The CDR3 region is CARSSGQHRNNSPLHF. The CDR3, as DNA: TGTGCCAGAAGCTCAGGACAGCACCGTAATAATTCACCCCTCCACTTT.

The genes are TRBV5-1 and TRBJ1-2, with 11 positions matching TRBD1. The CDR3 runs 15 residues. V was pared by 4 bases and J by 7 bases, with 9 bases of the junction left unmatched. Germline CDR1 and CDR2: SGHRS and YFSETQ. CDR3 region: CASSPRGQGAGGYTF. In DNA, the CDR3 is TGCGCCAGCAGCCCTAGAGGACAGGGGGCGGGTGGCTACACCTTC.

The chain is built from TRBV15 and TRBJ2-6; 7 bases are a match to TRBD1. The CDR3 has 17 residues. Germline CDR1 LNHNV, CDR2 YYDKDF (reference sequence). Germline trimming cut 2 bases from V and 0 bases from J; bases unmatched to any gene: 4. CDR3 bases: TGTGCCACCAGCAGAAAAACAGGGGACTCTGGGGCCAACGTCCTGACTTTC. The encoded protein is CATSRKTGDSGANVLTF.

This clone was observed once. This chain uses TRBV5-1 with TRBJ2-2; D is perhaps TRBD2 (7 bases). This CDR3 comprises 18 residues. Deletions cut 4 bases from V and 1 base from J, with 20 bases between. Germline CDR1 is SGHRS and CDR2 is YFSETQ. CDR3 in amino acids: CASSPGGRRPQNTGELFF. The CDR3 DNA reads TGCGCCAGCAGCCCCGGGGGGCGAAGGCCCCAGAACACCGGGGAGCTGTTTTTT.

CDR3 residues: CASSFRTGGASGANVLTF. The CDR3 DNA follows: TGTGCCAGCAGCTTCCGGACAGGGGGCGCTTCTGGGGCCAACGTCCTGACTTTC. The chain recombines TRBV7-2 with TRBJ2-6; the match to TRBD1 covers 11 bases. The germline gives CDR1 SGHTA, CDR2 FQGNSA. V lost 3 bases and J lost 1; bases outside the gene matches: 5. The CDR3 is 18 residues long.

The V and J genes are TRBV5-1 and TRBJ2-5, with 8 bases matching TRBD1. J gave up 5 bases and V 3 bases, and 15 bases lay outside the gene matches. The CDR3 loop spans 17 amino acids. Per the germline V gene, CDR1 is SGHRS and CDR2 is YFSETQ. CDR3 in DNA: TGCGCCAGCAGCTCTGTAGGACAGGGTCGCGTCGCGGAGACCCAGTACTTC. Its protein is CASSSVGQGRVAETQYF.

V and J are TRBV24-1 and TRBJ2-1; 8 nucleotides agree with TRBD2. The CDR3 length is 15 residues. Germline V lookup: CDR1 KGHDR, CDR2 SFDVKD. V was clipped by 3 bases and J by 6 bases; unmatched bases: 6. The CDR3 protein is CATSDDQGLGNEQFF. CDR3 coding DNA: TGTGCCACCAGTGATGATCAGGGACTAGGCAATGAGCAGTTCTTC.

The chain joins TRBV11-3 to TRBJ2-2, with D possibly matching TRBD1 (6 bases). CDR1 and CDR2 (germline): SGHNT, YENEEA. CDR3 length: 17 amino acids. Trimming removed 4 bases from V and 0 bases from J, with 15 bases in between. The chain's CDR3 is CASSSGWDNANTGELFF. CDR3 DNA sequence: TGTGCCAGCAGCTCGGGCTGGGACAACGCGAACACCGGGGAGCTGTTTTTT.

The J gene is TRBJ2-1, the V gene TRBV2; TRBD1 agrees at 8 bases. Trimming took 5 bases from V and 15 from J; bases not matched to a gene: 9. The germline V gene has CDR1 SNHLY and CDR2 FYNNEI. The CDR3 is 12 residues long. Here the CDR3 reads CASSLQGAPAFF. In DNA, the CDR3 is TGTGCCAGCAGTTTGCAGGGGGCCCCCGCGTTCTTC. The full variable domain, in which reference TRBV2 and TRBJ2-1 provide the parts outside the CDR3, is EPEVTQTPSHQVTQMGQEVILRCVPISNHLYFYWYRQILGQKVEFLVSFYNNEISEKSEIFDDQFSVERPDGSNFTLKIRSTKLEDSAMYFCASSLQGAPAFFGPGTRLTVL.

This chain joins TRBV19 and TRBJ2-3; 8 bases fit TRBD2. Germline CDR1 LNHDA, CDR2 SQIVND (reference sequence). This CDR3 has 13 residues. J lost 4 bases, V lost 8 bases, and 5 bases had no gene match. The CDR3 loop is CASRGGGSDTQYF. The CDR3 DNA reads TGTGCCAGTCGGGGGGGTGGGTCAGATACGCAGTATTTT.

The chain couples TRBV5-1 to TRBJ2-3; D might be TRBD2 (6 bases). Germline-derived CDR1 and CDR2 are SGHRS and YFSETQ. V lost 3 bases, J lost 1 base, and 12 bases lay in between. The CDR3 contains 15 residues. CDR3 loop: CASSSDGTRTDTQYF. In nucleotides, the CDR3 is TGCGCCAGCAGCTCGGACGGGACTCGCACAGATACGCAGTATTTT.

The rearrangement links TRBV7-2 to TRBJ2-2; D gene unclear. CDR1 SGHTA and CDR2 FQGNSA come from the germline V gene. The V end lost 1 base, the J end lost 6 bases, and 9 bases lay between the germline ends. This CDR3 spans 14 amino acids. This CDR3 is CASSLGAASGELFF. CDR3 nucleotide sequence: TGTGCCAGCAGCTTAGGGGCTGCGTCCGGGGAGCTGTTTTTT.

The sample holds one count of this clone. This sequence joins TRBV19 and TRBJ1-1, with D perhaps TRBD1 (6 bases). In germline, CDR1 is LNHDA, CDR2 SQIVND (reference sequence). The V end lost 5 bases, the J end lost 4 bases, and 23 bases lay between the germline ends. This CDR3 contains 17 residues. The DNA of the CDR3 is TGTGCCAGTAGTTCACAGGGTGGCCCATCCCGTGGCACTGAAGCTTTCTTT. Amino acid sequence: CASSSQGGPSRGTEAFF. The full variable domain, in which reference TRBV19 and TRBJ1-1 provide the parts outside the CDR3, is DGGITQSPKYLFRKEGQNVTLSCEQNLNHDAMYWYRQDPGQGLRLIYYSQIVNDFQKGDIAEGYSVSREKKESFPLTVTSAQKNPTAFYLCASSSQGGPSRGTEAFFGQGTRLTVV.

This clone was seen only once. The chain joins TRBV9 to TRBJ2-3; TRBD2 might be the D (6 bases). Germline CDR1 and CDR2: SGDLS and YYNGEE. V shed 0 bases and J shed 4 bases, with 12 bases lying between them. CDR3 length equals 15 residues. In DNA, the CDR3 is TGTGCCAGCAGCGTAGTCGGGGGTTGGGCAGATACGCAGTATTTT. It encodes CASSVVGGWADTQYF.

This clone has more than one count but fewer than ten. The chain is built from TRBV7-2 and TRBJ2-1; unclear D gene. Germline V gives CDR1 SGHTA, CDR2 FQGNSA. The V and J ends lost 1 base and 0 bases respectively, with 7 bases between them. The CDR3 is made up of 15 amino acids. The CDR3 DNA sequence: TGTGCCAGCAGCTTAGGTGTATACTCCTACAATGAGCAGTTCTTC. Protein sequence: CASSLGVYSYNEQFF.

The chain uses TRBV12-5 and TRBJ2-1; 8 bases map to TRBD2. CDR3 size: 14 residues. Germline CDR1 is LGHNT and CDR2 is FRNRAP. After removal of 7 bases from V and 6 bases from J, the junction contained 8 bases not matched to a gene. The CDR3: CASVHSGGGNEQFF. The CDR3 DNA sequence: TGTGCTAGTGTTCATTCGGGAGGGGGCAATGAGCAGTTCTTC.

This clone was observed once. This chain links TRBV7-9 with TRBJ1-6, with D tentatively TRBD1 (5 bases). Germline loops: CDR1 SEHNR, CDR2 FQNEAQ (reference sequence). This CDR3 is built from 14 residues. V lost 5 bases to trimming and J lost 11 bases, with 16 bases between them. The CDR3: CASSLNQGRAPLHF. CDR3 DNA: TGTGCCAGCAGCCTAAATCAGGGAAGGGCACCCCTCCACTTT.

The gene calls are TRBV7-2 and TRBJ2-3, with no clear D. The V end was cut by 4 bases, the J end by 4 bases, with 9 bases between. The CDR3 is 13 amino acids. Germline CDR1 reads SGHTA; CDR2 reads FQGNSA. CDR3: CASSSRTSDTQYF. The CDR3 DNA follows: TGTGCCAGCAGCTCCCGTACTTCAGATACGCAGTATTTT.